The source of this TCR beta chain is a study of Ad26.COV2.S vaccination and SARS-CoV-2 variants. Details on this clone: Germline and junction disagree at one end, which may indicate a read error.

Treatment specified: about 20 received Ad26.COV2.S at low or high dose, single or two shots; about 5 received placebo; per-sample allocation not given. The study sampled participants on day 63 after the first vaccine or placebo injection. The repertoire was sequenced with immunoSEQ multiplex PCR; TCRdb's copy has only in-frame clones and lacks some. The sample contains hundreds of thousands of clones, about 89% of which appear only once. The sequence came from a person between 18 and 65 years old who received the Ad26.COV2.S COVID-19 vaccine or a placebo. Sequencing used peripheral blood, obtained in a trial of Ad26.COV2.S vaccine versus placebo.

For the CDR3, the DNA is TGTGCCAGTAGTCTAGACAGGGGGTGGAACACTGAAGCTTTCTTT. Translating gives CASSLDRGWNTEAFF. V is TRBV19 and J is TRBJ1-1; TRBD1 matches 9 bases. Germline-derived CDR1 and CDR2 are LNHDA and SQIVND (reference sequence). The CDR3 length is 15 residues.